Listed below are T cell receptor beta chains from one sample, sequenced in a study of patients and donors after allogeneic stem cell transplantation. TCRdb itself ran the RT-PCR reads through MiXCR, one entry per CDR3 protein. The sample includes around 4,100 distinct CDR3 sequences, more than 20% of them seen just once. The sample comprised blood, either unsorted or a sorted T cell fraction (not recorded which). These receptors all come from a human donor who was either an allogeneic HSCT recipient or a stem cell or donor lymphocyte infusion donor (not recorded which). It is not recorded whose cells these are; they may come from a transplant donor. Each CDR3 is given with its conserved first and last residue. D genes are given only for firm matches. Clone size is not always given. Where it is, it says once, few, many or a class for expanded clones.

j_call d_call v_call clone_size cdr3_length cdr3_aa cdr3_nt
TRBJ2-1 . TRBV7-3 few 14 CASSLEALRDEQFF TGTGCCAGCAGCCTAGAGGCCCTCAGAGATGAGCAGTTCTTC
TRBJ2-5 TRBD2 TRBV18 . 14 CASSLGLAQETQYF TGTGCCAGCTCGCTGGGACTAGCCCAAGAGACCCAGTACTTC
TRBJ1-2 . TRBV12-3/TRBV12-4 few 16 CASSPPGGGWNYGYTF TGTGCCAGCAGTCCACCTGGGGGGGGCTGGAACTATGGCTACACCTTC
TRBJ2-5 . TRBV20-1 few 11 CSALEKETQYF TGCAGTGCCCTCGAGAAAGAGACCCAGTACTTC
TRBJ2-3 . TRBV6-5 . 13 CASSYIAGGPEYF TGTGCCAGCAGTTACATCGCCGGGGGGCCTGAGTATTTT
TRBJ2-5 . TRBV11-2 . 12 CASSLDKETQYF TGTGCCAGCAGCTTGGATAAAGAGACCCAGTACTTC
TRBJ1-6 . TRBV20-1 . 9 CSARRGDNF TGCAGTGCCCGGAGGGGGGATAACTTT
TRBJ1-1 . TRBV6-1 few 14 CASNTPGQNTEAFF TGTGCCAGCAACACACCGGGACAGAACACTGAAGCTTTCTTT
TRBJ2-5 . TRBV10-1 few 14 CASSEEGLRGTQYF TGCGCCAGCAGTGAGGAAGGCCTCCGAGGGACCCAGTACTTC
TRBJ2-1 TRBD2 TRBV24-1 . 15 CATSDGLAGGDEQFF TGTGCCACCAGTGATGGACTAGCGGGAGGGGATGAGCAGTTCTTC
TRBJ1-5 . TRBV10-3 . 12 CAISESDRPQHF TGTGCCATCAGTGAGTCGGATCGGCCCCAGCATTTT
TRBJ2-1 . TRBV7-2 few 11 CASSGWIEQFF TGTGCCAGCAGCGGTTGGATTGAGCAGTTCTTC
TRBJ2-3 TRBD2 TRBV9 . 15 CASSPRSGGTDTQYF TGTGCCAGCAGCCCCCGTAGCGGGGGCACAGATACGCAGTATTTT
TRBJ2-1 TRBD1 TRBV11-2 medium-sized 17 CASSLGPGQGPNNEQFF TGTGCCAGCAGCTTAGGACCGGGACAGGGCCCCAACAATGAGCAGTTCTTC
TRBJ1-1 TRBD1 TRBV19 medium-sized 12 CASREPTGKAFF TGTGCCAGTAGGGAACCGACAGGGAAAGCTTTCTTT
TRBJ2-1 . TRBV12-3/TRBV12-4 medium-sized 11 CASSPHNEQFF TGTGCCAGCAGTCCCCACAATGAGCAGTTCTTC
TRBJ2-5 . TRBV4-2 medium-sized 13 CASSQEMGETQYF TGTGCCAGCAGCCAAGAGATGGGGGAGACCCAGTACTTC
TRBJ1-1 . TRBV10-1 medium-sized 14 CARRARTFTLYAFF TGCGCCAGGCGAGCCCGCACGTTTACCCTTTACGCTTTCTTT
TRBJ2-3 TRBD2 TRBV4-3 once 16 CASSQESGGRVDTQYF TGCGCCAGCAGCCAAGAAAGCGGGGGCCGGGTTGATACGCAGTATTTT
TRBJ2-1 . TRBV29-1 few 11 CSPLFYNEQFF TGCAGCCCACTATTCTACAATGAGCAGTTCTTC
TRBJ2-2 TRBD2 TRBV9 . 15 CASSEGTSNSGELFF TGTGCCAGCAGCGAAGGGACTAGTAACTCCGGGGAGCTATTTTTT
TRBJ2-3 TRBD2 TRBV29-1 once 15 CSANSGATRADTQYF TGCAGCGCGAATAGCGGGGCGACTCGCGCAGATACGCAGTATTTT
TRBJ2-5 . TRBV28 . 12 CASRPREETQYF TGTGCAAGCAGGCCTAGGGAAGAGACCCAGTACTTC
TRBJ2-3 TRBD2 TRBV7-2 . 14 CASSSSGRLGTQYF TGTGCCAGCAGCTCTAGCGGGAGGCTTGGGACGCAGTATTTT
TRBJ2-5 TRBD1 TRBV29-1 . 13 CSVGQGVQETQYF TGCAGCGTGGGACAGGGGGTCCAAGAGACCCAGTACTTC
TRBJ1-6 . TRBV9 few 17 CASSPGPTGFSNSPLHF TGTGCCAGCAGCCCCGGCCCTACAGGGTTCTCCAATTCACCCCTCCACTTT
TRBJ2-7 . TRBV7-2 few 13 CASSPRGVLEQYF TGTGCCAGCAGCCCAAGGGGGGTACTCGAGCAGTACTTC
TRBJ1-1 TRBD1 TRBV6-2/TRBV6-3 few 13 CASTRQGSAEAFF TGTGCCAGCACCAGACAGGGTAGTGCTGAAGCTTTCTTT
TRBJ1-5 . TRBV12-3/TRBV12-4 medium-sized 12 CASSLEGQPQHF TGTGCCAGCAGTTTAGAGGGTCAGCCCCAGCATTTT
TRBJ2-3 . TRBV29-1 . 12 CSAGAWGDTQYF TGCAGCGCAGGGGCTTGGGGAGATACGCAGTATTTT
TRBJ1-6 . TRBV30 . 14 CAWMGWNEGSPLHF TGTGCCTGGATGGGCTGGAATGAGGGATCACCCCTCCACTTT
TRBJ1-1 TRBD1 TRBV30 . 15 CAWRTGQGTTQTAFF TGTGCCTGGAGGACCGGACAGGGTACAACCCAAACGGCTTTCTTT
TRBJ2-1 . TRBV2 medium-sized 11 CASGGPNEQFF TGTGCCAGCGGGGGTCCGAATGAGCAGTTCTTC
TRBJ2-7 TRBD1 TRBV5-1 large 14 CASSGTGGSYEQYF TGCGCCAGCAGCGGGACAGGGGGCTCCTACGAGCAGTACTTC
TRBJ1-1 . TRBV25-1 . 12 CASRGRVGEAFF TGTGCCAGCAGAGGGAGGGTGGGAGAAGCTTTCTTT
TRBJ2-3 TRBD2 TRBV11-3 . 16 CASSLATGGGTDTQYF TGTGCCAGCAGCTTAGCGACGGGAGGAGGCACAGATACGCAGTATTTT
TRBJ1-2 . TRBV10-3 few 13 CAISPEGGIGYTF TGTGCCATCAGTCCAGAGGGGGGAATCGGCTACACCTTC
TRBJ1-1 . TRBV29-1 few 14 CSVATGSSNTEAFF TGCAGCGTTGCTACAGGGTCCTCGAACACTGAAGCTTTCTTT
TRBJ2-7 . TRBV3-1 few 12 CASSQAGHEQYF TGTGCCAGCAGCCAAGCCGGGCACGAGCAGTACTTC
TRBJ2-4 . TRBV6-5 medium-sized 14 CASSHGVAKNIQYF TGTGCCAGCAGCCACGGAGTAGCCAAAAACATTCAGTACTTC
TRBJ2-5 TRBD2 TRBV20-1 . 13 CSAPGGLPRTQYF TGCAGTGCCCCGGGAGGACTGCCCCGGACCCAGTACTTC
TRBJ2-2 TRBD2 TRBV5-6 few 17 CASIQLLAGANTGELFF TGTGCCAGCATCCAACTGTTAGCGGGAGCTAACACCGGGGAGCTGTTTTTT
TRBJ2-3 TRBD2 TRBV2 . 15 CASSPLAGGTDTQYF TGTGCCAGCAGCCCACTAGCGGGGGGCACAGATACGCAGTATTTT
TRBJ2-1 . TRBV11-2 few 14 CASSISSGMDEQFF TGTGCCAGCAGCATTTCATCGGGGATGGATGAGCAGTTCTTC
TRBJ1-5 TRBD1 TRBV6-2/TRBV6-3 . 15 CASSSGTEYGQPQHF TGTGCCAGCAGTTCCGGGACAGAGTATGGTCAGCCCCAGCATTTT
TRBJ2-3 TRBD1 TRBV6-5 . 20 CASSYSVGDSNRGGSDTQYF TGTGCCAGCAGTTACAGTGTCGGGGACAGTAATAGAGGGGGCTCAGATACGCAGTATTTT
TRBJ1-2 . TRBV29-1 few 9 CSVDQGYTF TGCAGCGTTGATCAGGGCTACACCTTC
TRBJ1-2 . TRBV15 . 15 CATGDWGRGRSGYTF TGTGCCACCGGCGACTGGGGCAGAGGTCGAAGCGGCTACACCTTC
TRBJ1-2 TRBD1 TRBV4-1 few 16 CASSQERPTGDDGYTF TGCGCCAGCAGCCAAGAAAGACCGACAGGGGATGATGGCTACACCTTC
TRBJ2-1 . TRBV6-2/TRBV6-3 . 12 CASSSRTDPQFF TGTGCCAGCAGTTCCAGAACGGACCCACAGTTCTTC
TRBJ1-2 . TRBV4-2 . 17 CASSQEWRQVAGYGYTF TGTGCCAGCAGCCAAGAATGGCGGCAGGTCGCAGGCTATGGCTACACCTTC
TRBJ2-1 TRBD1 TRBV20-1 . 13 CSASRDSYNEQFF TGCAGTGCTAGCCGGGACAGTTACAATGAGCAGTTCTTC
TRBJ1-2 TRBD1 TRBV11-1 few 14 CASSRGQAAYGYTF TGTGCCAGCAGCCGGGGACAGGCGGCCTATGGCTACACCTTC
TRBJ1-1 . TRBV3-1 few 12 CASGRRSTEAFF TGTGCCAGCGGCAGACGGAGCACTGAAGCTTTCTTT
TRBJ2-7 . TRBV2 . 12 CASRGVTYEQYF TGTGCCAGCAGGGGGGTTACCTACGAGCAGTACTTC
TRBJ1-2 . TRBV3-2 few 18 CASTCRGNRARLNYGYTF TGTGCCAGCACATGCAGGGGAAATAGAGCGCGACTGAACTATGGCTACACCTTC
TRBJ2-3 . TRBV18 . 14 CASSPELTADTQYF TGTGCCAGCTCACCAGAACTGACCGCAGATACGCAGTATTTT
TRBJ2-1 . TRBV9 large 14 CASSSSDLGNEQFF TGTGCCAGCAGCTCTTCGGACCTGGGGAATGAGCAGTTCTTC
TRBJ1-2 . TRBV9 . 13 CASSGKGNYGYTF TGTGCCAGCAGCGGGAAGGGTAACTATGGCTACACCTTC
TRBJ2-1 TRBD2 TRBV11-2 . 17 CASSLRSAGGVDNEQFF TGTGCCAGCAGCTTACGATCGGCGGGAGGTGTCGACAATGAGCAGTTCTTC